The entry that follows covers one TCR beta chain sequence. Methods used by the authors: Researchers report that nucleated cell counts were estimated from reference gene primer amplification. Assay used: immunoSEQ multiplex PCR; TCRdb lists only in-frame clones, some missing. V and J calls and clone size are copied from that table; D and trimming were computed from the DNA. In the table there are 350,000 to 450,000 clones, nearly 90% of which are singletons. This sample stems from a study of blood T cell repertoires in COVID-19. For the study at large: Specimens from acute and convalescent COVID-19 originated in the United States, Italy and Spain.

Trimming took 5 bases from V and 8 from J, leaving 13 bases between them. CDR1 is SEHNR and CDR2 is FQNEAQ in the germline V gene (reference sequence). The CDR3 extends over 13 amino acids. The rearrangement uses TRBV7-9 and TRBJ2-1, with D possibly matching TRBD1 (6 bases). The source is a woman younger than 30 who had been exposed to COVID-19. Sequenced input: PBMCs or T cells enriched from blood (not recorded which). CDR3 in amino acids: CASSLQGSDEQFF. The CDR3 DNA follows: TGTGCCAGCAGCCTCCAGGGGAGCGATGAGCAGTTCTTC.